Presented here are 6 T cell receptor beta chains from one specimen sequenced in a study of neurological immune-mediated disorders. MiXCR, applied by TCRdb to the 5' RACE reads, yields one record per CDR3 protein. The profile covers some 65,000 distinct CDR3 sequences, with 4% to 6% appearing a single time and 2.8% taken by the ten largest. Sequenced sample: PBMCs. The receptor set was obtained from a woman in her thirties with multiple sclerosis.

Only a few counts were recorded for this clonotype. The gene calls are TRBV10-3 and TRBJ2-7; D might be TRBD2 (6 bases). V was trimmed by 6 bases and J by 9 bases, leaving 18 bases between them. The CDR3 runs to 13 residues. Germline values: CDR1 ENHRY, CDR2 SYGVKD. The CDR3 region is CAISGGVGAMQYF. In nucleotides, the CDR3 is TGTGCCATCAGCGGAGGGGTAGGGGCAATGCAGTACTTC.

This clonotype was detected ten times or more. The V gene is TRBV29-1, the J gene TRBJ2-1, with unresolved D. CDR3 size: 12 residues. Germline assignment: CDR1 SQVTM and CDR2 ANQGSEA. Trimming cost V 7 bases and J 0 bases, with 7 bases left between them. The CDR3 DNA reads TGCAGCGGAGGAAGCTCCTACAATGAGCAGTTCTTC. It is translated as CSGGSSYNEQFF.

The rearrangement links TRBV20-1 to TRBJ1-1, with a weak D call TRBD1 (5 bases). The CDR3 runs 14 residues. The V gene's germline CDR1 is DFQATT and CDR2 SNEGSKA (reference sequence). Trimming stripped 1 base from V and 0 bases from J, with 9 bases between. In DNA, the CDR3 is TGCAGTGCTAGAGTGGGGGGAATGAACACTGAAGCTTTCTTT. It encodes CSARVGGMNTEAFF.

This clonotype showed up just a few times. V usage is TRBV4-1 and J usage is TRBJ2-1, with D uncertain. V was trimmed by 0 bases and J by 2 bases, leaving 5 bases between them. Germline CDR1 and CDR2: MGHRA and YSYEKL. This CDR3 comprises 14 residues. Written as DNA, the CDR3 is TGCGCCAGCAGCCAAGATACAACCTACAATGAGCAGTTCTTC. This sequence encodes CASSQDTTYNEQFF.

This clonotype came up many times. This chain joins TRBV5-1 and TRBJ2-5; maybe TRBD1 (6 bases). V lost 0 bases to trimming and J lost 2 bases, with 14 bases between them. Germline lookup yields CDR1 SGHRS and CDR2 YFSETQ. CDR3 length equals 16 residues. The CDR3 DNA is TGCGCCAGCAGCTTGGGCTCTGGGGGCAGGCAAGAGACCCAGTACTTC. Translated: CASSLGSGGRQETQYF.

In its sample, this clonotype was seen many times. V and J are TRBV20-1 and TRBJ2-7; D remains unclear. There are 12 residues in the CDR3. The germline gives CDR1 DFQATT, CDR2 SNEGSKA (reference sequence). Deletions cut 5 bases from V and 1 base from J, with 9 bases between. In nucleotides, the CDR3 is TGCAGTGCTGTCTACGGGTCCTACGAGCAGTACTTC. Its protein product is CSAVYGSYEQYF.